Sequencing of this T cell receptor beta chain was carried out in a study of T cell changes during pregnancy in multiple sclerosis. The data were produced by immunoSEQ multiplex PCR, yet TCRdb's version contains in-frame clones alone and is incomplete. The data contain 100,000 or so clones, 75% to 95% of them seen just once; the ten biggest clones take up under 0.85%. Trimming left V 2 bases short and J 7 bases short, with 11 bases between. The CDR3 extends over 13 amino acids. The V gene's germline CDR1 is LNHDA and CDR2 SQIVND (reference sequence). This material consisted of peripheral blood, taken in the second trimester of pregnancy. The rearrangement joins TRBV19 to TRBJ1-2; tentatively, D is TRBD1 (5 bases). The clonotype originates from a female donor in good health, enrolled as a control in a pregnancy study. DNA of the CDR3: TGTGCCAGTAGTATAACAGGTGTGGGTGGCTACACCTTC. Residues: CASSITGVGGYTF. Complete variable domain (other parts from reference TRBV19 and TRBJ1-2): DGGITQSPKYLFRKEGQNVTLSCEQNLNHDAMYWYRQDPGQGLRLIYYSQIVNDFQKGDIAEGYSVSREKKESFPLTVTSAQKNPTAFYLCASSITGVGGYTFGSGTRLTVV.